This T cell receptor (beta chain) was identified during a study of shared clonotypes between healthy human individuals (dated by TCRdb to 2018 to 2020). Regarding the research as a whole: The cohort included three men and a couple of women between 18 and 49 years of age. For each donor, CD4 naive and CD4 memory were each run on three plates, CD8 naive on two plates, and CD8 memory on one plate. To estimate repertoire size and how much clonotypes are shared between individuals, the study performed deep sequencing of blood TCR repertoires from about 5 healthy adults. To increase sequencing depth and limit assay-specific biases, different laboratories used diverse techniques to prepare libraries and sequence TCR repertoires. Each donor's leukapheresis produced roughly between roughly 0.94 and 9.5 billion PBMCs.

TCR CDR3 regions were amplified from genomic DNA by multiplex PCR using the deep immunoSEQ assay. For each cell subset, the extracted genomic DNA was distributed evenly across all wells of several immunoSEQ 96-well plates, and each plate served as one replicate. For sorted subsets, 200 to 250 ng of genomic DNA, equivalent to some 30,000 T cell genomes, went into each replicate PCR. Purified libraries were quantified with a Qubit 3.0 fluorometer, sized on a Bioanalyzer 2100, and re-quantified with the KAPA Library Quantification kit. A separate single-read 150-cycle Illumina NextSeq 550 flow cell was used to sequence each immunoSEQ 96-well plate. Per the authors' processing: The immunoSEQ output contained only junctional sequences without quality scores, so filtering could not match that applied to full-length reads. To assign V/J genes and CDR3, sequences were annotated using PyIR, a Python wrapper for IgBLAST v1.9, with IMGT germline references. Reads with weak V/J assignments (E-value above 1e-6), missing CDR3, stop codons, out-of-frame junctions, or ambiguous translated residues were removed. V3J clonotypes were defined by identical inferred V gene, J gene, and CDR3 amino acid sequence. To compute the percentage overlap between repertoires, the number of shared unique clonotypes was divided by the size of the smaller repertoire. Repertoire richness was assessed with RTK rarefaction, the Chao1 estimator, and Recon v2.1 estimates of unobserved clonotypes. Generation probabilities for all TCRbeta clonotypes obtained by the gDNA method from a few donors were computed using OLGA. Entries here come from immuneACCESS through TCRdb and include only in-frame sequences with V and J called. Some clones fail to appear in such tables; in the studies checked, an unresolved V gene covers under half of the shortfall, and the cause of the remainder is unknown. V, J and clone size are those of that table, while D and trimming were read from the DNA. The sample contains 300,000 or so clones, over 65% of them found a single time. About a tenth of the sample goes to the ten largest clones.

What the study reported, not specific to this receptor: Larger estimated clonotype richness was generally found for naive subsets than for memory subsets. Higher generation probabilities were observed for clonotypes shared by all four sorted-subset donors than for non-shared clonotypes. Rarefaction of sorted-subset datasets indicated incomplete sequencing despite the large sequencing depth. When a few donors were compared, the shared fraction of clonotypes was roughly 5% for naive CD4, over 3% for naive CD8, 2.3% for memory CD4, and roughly 0.4% for memory CD8. Because the study included only a small number of donors, the genetic and exposure-history diversity represented was limited. Based on pairwise subsampling, the degree of clonotype sharing among donors was expected to be affected by sequencing depth. Sampling was limited to blood, and TCR repertoires in tissue likely differ from TCR repertoires in blood.

From cysteine to phenylalanine, the CDR3 is 13 amino acids long. The only DNA kept is the CDR3, 39 bases in frame from the first base. The V and J ends are trimmed by 1 base and 4 bases, leaving 8 bases between them. From the germline V gene, CDR1 is SGDLS and CDR2 is YYNGEE. Turning to this clone: Its antigen is not yet known. No much larger clone is present one base from it, and per-base qualities are unavailable.

Donors were healthy HIV-negative adults with no recently reported acute infections or vaccinations. All donors were Caucasian adults living in Nashville, Tennessee, USA. CD4+ T cells were enriched by magnetic negative selection; naive cells were then positively selected on CD45RA, and the negative fraction formed the memory subset. Blood was obtained by leukapheresis, after which PBMCs were separated by Ficoll-Histopaque density gradient centrifugation and cryopreserved in liquid nitrogen vapor phase. Analytical flow cytometry was used to check the purity and quantity of every magnetically sorted T cell population. Genomic DNA was isolated from each sorted fraction and quantified by UV absorbance on a Nanodrop 2000c.

The sample comprised memory CD4+ T cells sorted from blood. This specimen's cell subset or site label, per the study, means: CD45RA-negative fraction. This chain is built from TRBV9 and TRBJ1-2; too little of a D gene remains to name it. The clonotype originates from a man between 25 and 39 years old in good health. The base sequence is TGTGCCAGCAGCGTACGTTTAAGCTATGGCTACACCTTC. The translation is CASSVRLSYGYTF.